The 21 T cell receptor beta chains below come from one sample, sequenced in a study of blood T cell repertoires in COVID-19. Profiling relied on immunoSEQ multiplex PCR, and the TCRdb table lists in-frame clones only, not all of them. Found here are under 200,000 clones, roughly 91% of them singletons; the top ten hold about 2%. The sequencing sample was made of peripheral blood. Every receptor here comes from a man between 18 and 29 years old with acute or convalescent COVID-19.

The chain carries TRBV4-1 and TRBJ1-4, with a weak D call TRBD1 (5 bases). The germline gives CDR1 MGHRA, CDR2 YSYEKL. V lost 2 bases and J 8 bases, leaving 15 bases between the germline ends. The CDR3 length is 15 residues. The CDR3 DNA follows: TGCGCCAGCAGCCAATATTGGGGCTCAGGAGAAAAACTGTTTTTT. This encodes CASSQYWGSGEKLFF.

Comments on this clone: This sample includes further DNA sequences coding for the same CDR3. The chain uses TRBV7-2 and TRBJ2-3; a possible D gene is TRBD1 (6 bases). V was pared by 1 base and J by 6 bases, with 11 bases between. The CDR3 contains 14 residues. The germline CDR1 and CDR2 sequences are SGHTA and FQGNSA. The CDR3 protein is CASSLGGRGDTQYF. In DNA, the CDR3 is TGTGCCAGCAGCTTAGGGGGAAGGGGGGATACGCAGTATTTT.

Worth noting for this clone: The sample contains more than one DNA sequence encoding this CDR3. The V and J genes are TRBV5-4 and TRBJ1-1, with TRBD1 matching over 7 bases. Germline values: CDR1 SGHNT, CDR2 YYREEE (reference sequence). This CDR3 comprises 13 residues. The junction had 1 base not matched to a gene; V was cut back by 0 bases and J by 5 bases. The CDR3 loop reads CASSLEQGTEAFF. The CDR3 DNA reads as TGTGCCAGCAGCTTGGAACAGGGGACTGAAGCTTTCTTT. The full variable domain, rest sourced from reference TRBV5-4 and TRBJ1-1, is ETGVTQSPTHLIKTRGQQVTLRCSSQSGHNTVSWYQQALGQGPQFIFQYYREEENGRGNFPPRFSGLQFPNYSSELNVNALELDDSALYLCASSLEQGTEAFFGQGTRLTVV.

This rearrangement joins TRBV5-1 to TRBJ2-5; TRBD1 agrees at 9 bases. Germline assignment: CDR1 SGHRS and CDR2 YFSETQ. V lost 4 bases, J lost 4 bases, and 14 bases stayed unmatched. This CDR3 is 17 amino acids long. The CDR3 bases are TGCGCCAGCAGCCTCCGAACCGGGACAGGGAGTGGAGAGACCCAGTACTTC. It translates to CASSLRTGTGSGETQYF.

The rearrangement uses TRBV11-2 and TRBJ2-3; D is perhaps TRBD1 (5 bases). This CDR3 contains 15 residues. With 1 base removed from V and 2 bases from J, the gap between germline ends came to 10 bases. Germline lookup yields CDR1 SGHAT and CDR2 FQNNGV. This chain's CDR3 is CASSLGQGPTDTQYF. The DNA of the CDR3 is TGTGCCAGCAGCTTAGGGCAGGGCCCCACAGATACGCAGTATTTT.

The chain uses TRBV9 and TRBJ2-2; maybe TRBD1 (5 bases). CDR3 length: 14 residues. The germline gives CDR1 SGDLS, CDR2 YYNGEE. The V and J ends lost 1 base and 7 bases respectively, with 11 bases between them. The CDR3 coding sequence is TGTGCCAGCAGCGTATCCCAGGGTAGCGGGGAGCTGTTTTTT. It is translated as CASSVSQGSGELFF.

This chain links TRBV25-1 with TRBJ2-7, with D uncertain. Germline V gene sequence: CDR1 MGHDK, CDR2 SYGVNS. The CDR3 sequence is 12 residues long. V was trimmed by 5 bases and J by 3 bases, leaving 8 bases between them. DNA for the CDR3: TGTGCCAGCAGTCTGTCAGGCTACGAGCAGTACTTC. Residues: CASSLSGYEQYF.

V is TRBV9 and J is TRBJ2-1; 9 bases are shared with TRBD1. This CDR3 region has 18 residues. The V segment lost 3 bases and the J segment 4 bases; nucleotides outside the gene matches: 14. Germline V gene sequence: CDR1 SGDLS, CDR2 YYNGEE. The CDR3 region is CASSDSSLGQGAYNEQFF. In DNA form, the CDR3 reads TGTGCCAGCAGCGACTCCTCCTTGGGACAGGGCGCTTACAATGAGCAGTTCTTC.

This chain links TRBV19 with TRBJ2-2; perhaps TRBD1 as D (5 bases). The germline CDR1 and CDR2 sequences are LNHDA and SQIVND (reference sequence). CDR3 length equals 15 residues. The V end lost 7 bases, the J end lost 2 bases, and 14 bases lay between the germline ends. As DNA, the CDR3 is TGTGCCAGTAAGTCTGGGCAGGGAAACACCGGGGAGCTGTTTTTT. This sequence encodes CASKSGQGNTGELFF. The full variable domain, in which reference TRBV19 and TRBJ2-2 provide the parts outside the CDR3, is DGGITQSPKYLFRKEGQNVTLSCEQNLNHDAMYWYRQDPGQGLRLIYYSQIVNDFQKGDIAEGYSVSREKKESFPLTVTSAQKNPTAFYLCASKSGQGNTGELFFGEGSRLTVL.

The genes are TRBV5-1 and TRBJ2-1; TRBD2 matches at 9 bases. Per germline, CDR1 SGHRS and CDR2 YFSETQ. CDR3 length equals 15 residues. Trimming at V came to 4 bases and at J to 6 bases, leaving 8 bases not matched to a gene. The CDR3 nucleotides are TGCGCCAGCAGCCCGCTGCTAGCGGGGACCAATGAGCAGTTCTTC. Residues: CASSPLLAGTNEQFF.

This clone came up a few times. The sample contains more than one DNA sequence encoding this CDR3. The rearrangement uses TRBV20-1 and TRBJ2-7; perhaps TRBD1 as D (6 bases). The CDR3 runs 11 residues. Germline CDR1 reads DFQATT; CDR2 reads SNEGSKA (reference sequence). V was pared by 5 bases and J by 3 bases, with 8 bases between. CDR3 residues: CSAPRGYEQYF. CDR3 coding DNA: TGCAGTGCTCCCAGGGGCTACGAGCAGTACTTC.

This rearrangement joins TRBV5-5 to TRBJ2-7, with D perhaps matching TRBD2 (6 bases). Germline CDR1 and CDR2: SGHKS and YYEKEE (reference sequence). The CDR3 spans 17 residues. The V and J ends lost 0 bases and 2 bases respectively, with 18 bases between them. DNA of the CDR3: TGTGCCAGCAGCTTGGGAGCTTGGCTAGCGCTTCCCTACGAGCAGTACTTC. Its protein is CASSLGAWLALPYEQYF.

The V gene is TRBV6-5, the J gene TRBJ1-2, with 7 nucleotides matching TRBD1. The J segment lost 7 bases and the V segment lost 8 bases, leaving 13 bases of the junction unmatched. This CDR3 contains 14 residues. Germline CDR1 reads MNHEY; CDR2 reads SVGAGI. The CDR3 DNA sequence: TGTGCCAGCGATCATGGACAGGCCCTCTTTGGCTACACCTTC. This gives the protein CASDHGQALFGYTF.

Remarks on this clone: Other nucleotide sequences from this sample produce the same CDR3. V gene TRBV6-5 combines with J gene TRBJ1-2; the match to TRBD1 covers 10 bases. The CDR3 is 15 residues long. Germline CDR1 and CDR2: MNHEY and SVGAGI. Germline trimming cut 3 bases from V and 3 bases from J; bases unmatched to any gene: 4. The CDR3 region has the DNA TGTGCCAGCAGTTATCTGACAGGGGGCGACTATGGCTACACCTTC. Protein product: CASSYLTGGDYGYTF.

This chain links TRBV11-2 with TRBJ2-1, with D uncertain. The germline gives CDR1 SGHAT, CDR2 FQNNGV. With 5 bases removed from V and 6 bases from J, the gap between germline ends came to 5 bases. The CDR3 has 11 amino acids. The CDR3 protein is CASSLANEQFF. The CDR3 nucleotides read TGTGCCAGCAGCCTGGCCAATGAGCAGTTCTTC.

V gene TRBV19 combines with J gene TRBJ1-5, with TRBD1 matching over 8 bases. Trimming removed 8 bases from V and 6 bases from J; junction bases left unmatched: 12. The CDR3 extends over 15 amino acids. Germline loops: CDR1 LNHDA, CDR2 SQIVND (reference sequence). The CDR3 loop is CASETPGQGAQPQHF. CDR3 sequence (DNA): TGTGCCAGTGAGACCCCGGGGCAGGGGGCTCAGCCCCAGCATTTT. The full variable domain, completed using reference TRBV19 and TRBJ1-5, is DGGITQSPKYLFRKEGQNVTLSCEQNLNHDAMYWYRQDPGQGLRLIYYSQIVNDFQKGDIAEGYSVSREKKESFPLTVTSAQKNPTAFYLCASETPGQGAQPQHFGDGTRLSIL.

V usage is TRBV12-3 or TRBV12-4 and J usage is TRBJ1-2; the match to TRBD1 covers 7 bases. The V and J ends lost 3 bases and 4 bases, in that order; junction bases with no gene match: 2. This CDR3 spans 13 amino acids. The DNA of the CDR3 is TGTGCCAGCAGTTTTGGGACAGCCTATGGCTACACCTTC. Protein sequence: CASSFGTAYGYTF.

The chain uses TRBV30 and TRBJ1-2, with D perhaps TRBD1 (5 bases). Per the germline V gene, CDR1 is GTSNPN and CDR2 is SVGIG (reference sequence). V lost 1 base and J lost 4, with 16 bases in between. CDR3 size: 15 residues. CDR3 in amino acids: CAWSDPGGRIYGYTF. CDR3 DNA sequence: TGTGCCTGGAGTGACCCCGGGGGGAGAATCTATGGCTACACCTTC.

The J gene is TRBJ1-1, the V gene TRBV10-1, with 7 bases that match TRBD1. The CDR3 covers 14 residues. Germline CDR1 is WNHNN and CDR2 is SYGVQD (reference sequence). The J segment lost 2 bases and the V segment lost 7 bases, leaving 7 bases of the junction unmatched. The CDR3 sequence: CASKSDRANTEAFF. The CDR3, as DNA: TGCGCCAGCAAAAGTGACAGGGCTAACACTGAAGCTTTCTTT.

J is TRBJ1-1 and V is TRBV2; TRBD1 is a possible D gene (6 bases). Looked up from germline, CDR1 is SNHLY and CDR2 is FYNNEI. The ends were cut back, 2 bases at V and 5 bases at J, with 15 bases in the middle. This CDR3 spans 15 amino acids. This chain's CDR3 is CASSELVRGGTEAFF. The CDR3 nucleotides read TGTGCCAGCAGTGAACTTGTCAGGGGTGGGACTGAAGCTTTCTTT.

Remarks on this clone: It is unclear where the CDR3 begins or ends on the DNA, so no DNA is shown, and the CDR3 is as TCRdb lists it. The chain couples TRBV2 to TRBJ1-1. Germline values: CDR1 SNHLY, CDR2 FYNNEI. The CDR3 is 15 residues long, ends included. The CDR3: CASSTSGSTNTEAFF.